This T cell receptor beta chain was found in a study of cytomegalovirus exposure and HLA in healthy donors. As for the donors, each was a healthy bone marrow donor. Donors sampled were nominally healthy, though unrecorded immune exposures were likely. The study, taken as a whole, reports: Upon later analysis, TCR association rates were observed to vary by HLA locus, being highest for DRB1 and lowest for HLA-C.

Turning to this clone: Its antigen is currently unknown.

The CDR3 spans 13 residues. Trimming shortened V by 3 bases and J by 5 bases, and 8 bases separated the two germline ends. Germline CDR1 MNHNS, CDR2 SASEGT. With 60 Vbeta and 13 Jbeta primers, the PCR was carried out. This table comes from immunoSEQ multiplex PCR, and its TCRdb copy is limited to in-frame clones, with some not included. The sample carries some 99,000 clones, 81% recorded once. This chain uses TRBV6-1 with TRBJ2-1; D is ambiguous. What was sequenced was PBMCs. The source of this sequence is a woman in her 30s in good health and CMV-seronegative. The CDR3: CASSDPPDNEQFF. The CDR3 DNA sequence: TGTGCCAGCAGTGATCCGCCAGACAATGAGCAGTTCTTC.